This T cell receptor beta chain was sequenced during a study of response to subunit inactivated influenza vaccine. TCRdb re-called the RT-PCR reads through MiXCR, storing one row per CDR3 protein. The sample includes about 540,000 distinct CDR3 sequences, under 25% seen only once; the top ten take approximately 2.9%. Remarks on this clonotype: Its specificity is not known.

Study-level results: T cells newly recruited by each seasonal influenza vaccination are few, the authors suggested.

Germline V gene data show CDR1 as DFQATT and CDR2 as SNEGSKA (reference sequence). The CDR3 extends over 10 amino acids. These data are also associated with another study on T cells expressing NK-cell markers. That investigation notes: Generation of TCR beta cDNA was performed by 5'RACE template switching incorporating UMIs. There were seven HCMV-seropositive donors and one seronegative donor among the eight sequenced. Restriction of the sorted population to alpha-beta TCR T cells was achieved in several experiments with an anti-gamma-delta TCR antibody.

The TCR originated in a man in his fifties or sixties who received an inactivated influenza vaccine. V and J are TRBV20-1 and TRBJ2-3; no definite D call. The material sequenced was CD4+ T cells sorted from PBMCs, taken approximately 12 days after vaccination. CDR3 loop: CSAPTDTQYF. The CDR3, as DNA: TGCAGCGCCCCCACAGATACGCAGTATTTT.